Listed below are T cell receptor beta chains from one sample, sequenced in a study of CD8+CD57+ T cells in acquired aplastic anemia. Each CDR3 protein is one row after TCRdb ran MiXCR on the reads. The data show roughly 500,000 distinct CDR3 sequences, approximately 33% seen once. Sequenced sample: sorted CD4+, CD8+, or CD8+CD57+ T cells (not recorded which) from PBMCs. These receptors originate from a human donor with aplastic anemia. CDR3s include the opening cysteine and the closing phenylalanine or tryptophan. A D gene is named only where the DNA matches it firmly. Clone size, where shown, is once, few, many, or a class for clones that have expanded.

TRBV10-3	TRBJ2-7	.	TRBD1	CASSGRDRAPVDEQYF	TGTGCCAGCAGTGGCCGAGACAGGGCCCCTGTGGACGAGCAGTACTTC
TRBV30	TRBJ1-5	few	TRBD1	CAWSANRGWNQPQHF	TGTGCCTGGAGTGCCAACAGGGGTTGGAATCAGCCCCAGCATTTT
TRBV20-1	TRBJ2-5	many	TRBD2	CSADRTSGRETQYF	TGCAGTGCTGACCGGACTAGCGGGAGGGAGACCCAGTACTTC
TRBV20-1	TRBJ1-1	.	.	CSARLTGGAFF	TGCAGTGCTAGATTGACAGGTGGAGCTTTCTTT
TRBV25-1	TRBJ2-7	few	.	CASSHGSGSRHEQYF	TGTGCCAGCTCACATGGGTCTGGCTCTCGGCACGAGCAGTACTTC
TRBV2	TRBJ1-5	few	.	CASSVGLRTHSNQPQHF	TGTGCCAGCAGTGTGGGCCTCCGAACCCATAGCAATCAGCCCCAGCATTTT
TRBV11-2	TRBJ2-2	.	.	CASSFQGGTGELFF	TGTGCCAGCAGCTTCCAGGGCGGCACCGGGGAGCTGTTTTTT
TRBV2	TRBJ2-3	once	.	CASSQRAYTDTQYF	TGTGCCAGCTCCCAGCGGGCCTACACAGATACGCAGTATTTT
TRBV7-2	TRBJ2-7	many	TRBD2	CARNRAGLAGYEQYF	TGTGCCAGAAATAGAGCGGGACTAGCGGGCTACGAGCAGTACTTC
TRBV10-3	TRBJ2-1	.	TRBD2	CASSALAGFSNEQFF	TGTGCCAGCAGTGCTCTAGCGGGGTTCTCCAATGAGCAGTTCTTC
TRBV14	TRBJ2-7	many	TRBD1	CASSRTGNSYEQYF	TGTGCCAGCAGCCGGACAGGCAACTCCTACGAGCAGTACTTC
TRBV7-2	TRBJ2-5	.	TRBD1	CASSLDLGQGTVSETQYF	TGTGCCAGCAGCTTAGACCTGGGACAGGGAACGGTTTCGGAGACCCAGTACTTC
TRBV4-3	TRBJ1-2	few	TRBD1	CASSPGQVRDYGYTF	TGCGCCAGCAGCCCCGGACAGGTCCGGGACTATGGCTACACCTTC
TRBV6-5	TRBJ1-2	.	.	CASSYFANYGYTF	TGTGCCAGCAGTTATTTCGCTAACTATGGCTACACCTTC
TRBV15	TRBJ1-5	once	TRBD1	CATSMGTGNNQPQHF	TGTGCCACCAGCATGGGGACAGGGAACAATCAGCCCCAGCATTTT
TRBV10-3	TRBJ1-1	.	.	CAISESRDGNTEAFF	TGTGCCATCAGTGAGTCCCGGGACGGGAACACTGAAGCTTTCTTT
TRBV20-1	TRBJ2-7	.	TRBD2	CSATPGGAPAEQYF	TGCAGTGCTACCCCGGGGGGGGCGCCTGCTGAGCAGTACTTC
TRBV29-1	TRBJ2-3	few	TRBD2	CSVEEGGFTDTQYF	TGCAGCGTTGAAGAGGGGGGGTTCACAGATACGCAGTATTTT
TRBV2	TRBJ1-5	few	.	CASREGAAGGQPQHF	TGTGCCAGCAGAGAGGGTGCAGCGGGGGGTCAGCCCCAGCATTTT
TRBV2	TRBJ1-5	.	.	CVSSSDSQPQHF	TGTGTCAGCAGCTCTGACTCCCAGCCCCAGCATTTT
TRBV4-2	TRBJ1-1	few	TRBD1	CASSRGDRAGRTEAFF	TGTGCCAGCAGCCGAGGTGACAGGGCAGGACGGACTGAAGCTTTCTTT
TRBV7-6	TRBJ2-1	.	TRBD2	CASSPRPGLVRHEQFF	TGTGCCAGCAGCCCTAGACCGGGACTAGTAAGACATGAGCAGTTCTTC
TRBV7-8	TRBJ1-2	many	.	CASSPTANYGYTF	TGTGCCAGCAGCCCCACAGCTAACTATGGCTACACCTTC
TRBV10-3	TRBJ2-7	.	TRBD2	CASSLAGGPNEQYF	TGTGCCAGCAGCCTAGCGGGGGGGCCAAACGAGCAGTACTTC
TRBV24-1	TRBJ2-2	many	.	CATSVPTNTGELFF	TGTGCCACCAGTGTCCCCACCAACACCGGGGAGCTGTTTTTT
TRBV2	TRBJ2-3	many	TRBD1	CASRQGATNTQYF	TGTGCCAGCAGACAGGGGGCAACGAATACGCAGTATTTT
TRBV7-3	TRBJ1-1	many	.	CASSWTMNTEAFF	TGTGCCAGCAGCTGGACCATGAACACTGAAGCTTTCTTT
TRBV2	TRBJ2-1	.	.	CASSAGGSPLNEQFF	TGTGCCAGCAGCGCTGGGGGTAGCCCTCTTAATGAGCAGTTCTTC
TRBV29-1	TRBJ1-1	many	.	CSVGRRGYTEAFF	TGCAGCGTCGGCAGACGGGGATACACTGAAGCTTTCTTT
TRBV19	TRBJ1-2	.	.	CASSIGTPSYGYIF	TGTGCCAGTAGTATTGGGACACCAAGTTATGGCTACATCTTC
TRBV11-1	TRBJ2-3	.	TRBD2	CASVMARGGTDTQYF	TGTGCCAGCGTAATGGCTCGGGGGGGCACAGATACGCAGTATTTT
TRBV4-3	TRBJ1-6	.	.	CASSQQGRINSPLHF	TGCGCCAGCAGCCAGCAGGGAAGAATCAATTCACCCCTCCACTTT
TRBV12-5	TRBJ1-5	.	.	CASGLGMGSLQPQHF	TGTGCTAGTGGTTTGGGTATGGGGTCTCTTCAGCCCCAGCATTTT
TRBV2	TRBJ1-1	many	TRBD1	CASSYTGEDTEAFF	TGTGCCAGCAGTTACACAGGGGAGGACACTGAAGCTTTCTTT
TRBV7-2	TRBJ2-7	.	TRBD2	CASSSGTSGGTYEQYF	TGTGCCAGCAGCTCCGGGACTAGCGGGGGTACCTACGAGCAGTACTTC
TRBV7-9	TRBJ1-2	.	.	CASSAEGLHGGYTF	TGTGCCAGCAGCGCAGAAGGGTTACACGGTGGCTACACCTTC
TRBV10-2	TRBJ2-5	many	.	CASSGTGRMGSQETQYF	TGCGCCAGCAGTGGAACGGGACGGATGGGATCTCAAGAGACCCAGTACTTC
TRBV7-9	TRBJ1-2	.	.	CASSQGTGGSSYGYTF	TGTGCCAGCAGCCAAGGTACCGGGGGCAGCAGCTATGGCTACACCTTC